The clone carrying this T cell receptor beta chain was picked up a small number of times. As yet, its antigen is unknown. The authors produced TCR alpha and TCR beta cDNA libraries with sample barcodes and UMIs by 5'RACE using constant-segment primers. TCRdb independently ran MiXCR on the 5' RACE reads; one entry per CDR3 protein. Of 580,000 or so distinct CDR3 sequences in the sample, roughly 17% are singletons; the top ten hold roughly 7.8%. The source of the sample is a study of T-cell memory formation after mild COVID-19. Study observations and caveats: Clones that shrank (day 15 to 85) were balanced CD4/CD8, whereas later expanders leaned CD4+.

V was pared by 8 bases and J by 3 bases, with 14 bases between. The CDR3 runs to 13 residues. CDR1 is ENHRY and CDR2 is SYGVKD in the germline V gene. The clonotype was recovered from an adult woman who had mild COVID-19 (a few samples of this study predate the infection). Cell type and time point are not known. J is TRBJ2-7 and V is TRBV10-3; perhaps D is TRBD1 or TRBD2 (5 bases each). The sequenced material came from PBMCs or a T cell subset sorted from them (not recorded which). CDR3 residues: CAIGTRPDYEQYF. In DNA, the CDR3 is TGTGCCATCGGGACCCGACCCGACTACGAGCAGTACTTC.